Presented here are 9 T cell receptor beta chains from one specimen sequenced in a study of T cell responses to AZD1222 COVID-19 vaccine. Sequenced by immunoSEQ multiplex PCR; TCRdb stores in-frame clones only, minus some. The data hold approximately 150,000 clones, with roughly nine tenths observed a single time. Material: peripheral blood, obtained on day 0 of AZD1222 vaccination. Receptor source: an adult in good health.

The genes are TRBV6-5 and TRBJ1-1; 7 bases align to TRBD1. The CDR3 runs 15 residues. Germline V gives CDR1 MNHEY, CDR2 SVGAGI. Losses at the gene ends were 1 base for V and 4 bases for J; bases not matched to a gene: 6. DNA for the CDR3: TGTGCCAGCAGTTACTTCCGGGACAGATCCACTGAAGCTTTCTTT. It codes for CASSYFRDRSTEAFF.

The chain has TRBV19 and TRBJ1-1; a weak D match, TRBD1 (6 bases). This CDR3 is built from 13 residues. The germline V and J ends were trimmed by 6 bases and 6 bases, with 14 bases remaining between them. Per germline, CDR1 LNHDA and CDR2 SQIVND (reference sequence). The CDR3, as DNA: TGTGCCAGTAGCACAGGGAGGGGGGCTGAAGCTTTCTTT. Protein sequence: CASSTGRGAEAFF.

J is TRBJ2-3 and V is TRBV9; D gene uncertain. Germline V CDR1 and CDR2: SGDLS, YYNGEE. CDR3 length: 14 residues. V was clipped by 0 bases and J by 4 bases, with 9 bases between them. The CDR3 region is CASSVGPLPDTQYF. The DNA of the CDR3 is TGTGCCAGCAGCGTAGGGCCGCTACCAGATACGCAGTATTTT.

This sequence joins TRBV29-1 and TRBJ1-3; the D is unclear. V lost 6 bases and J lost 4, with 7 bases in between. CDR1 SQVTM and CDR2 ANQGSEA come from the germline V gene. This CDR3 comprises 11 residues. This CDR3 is CSVAVGNTIYF. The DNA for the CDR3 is TGCAGCGTCGCGGTCGGAAACACCATATATTTT.

CDR3 sequence (DNA): TGCGCCAGCAGCTTGGCCGACGGCGGTATTGGCTACACCTTC. This codes for CASSLADGGIGYTF. V and J are TRBV5-1 and TRBJ1-2; no definite D call. This CDR3 region has 14 residues. Germline assignment: CDR1 SGHRS and CDR2 YFSETQ. The V gene lost 0 bases and the J gene lost 7 bases, with 13 bases spanning the gap. The full variable domain, completed using reference TRBV5-1 and TRBJ1-2, is KAGVTQTPRYLIKTRGQQVTLSCSPISGHRSVSWYQQTPGQGLQFLFEYFSETQRNKGNFPGRFSGRQFSNSRSEMNVSTLELGDSALYLCASSLADGGIGYTFGSGTRLTVV.

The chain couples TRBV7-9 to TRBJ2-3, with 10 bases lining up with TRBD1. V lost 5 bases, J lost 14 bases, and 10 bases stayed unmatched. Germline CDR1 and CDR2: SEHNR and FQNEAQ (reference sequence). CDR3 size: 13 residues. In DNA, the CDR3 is TGTGCCAGCAGCCCGCCCGGGACAGGGGTTCGGTATTTT. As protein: CASSPPGTGVRYF. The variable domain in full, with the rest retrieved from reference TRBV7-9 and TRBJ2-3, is DTGVSQNPRHKITKRGQNVTFRCDPISEHNRLYWYRQTLGQGPEFLTYFQNEAQLEKSRLLSDRFSAERPKGSFSTLEIQRTEQGDSAMYLCASSPPGTGVRYFGPGTRLTVL.

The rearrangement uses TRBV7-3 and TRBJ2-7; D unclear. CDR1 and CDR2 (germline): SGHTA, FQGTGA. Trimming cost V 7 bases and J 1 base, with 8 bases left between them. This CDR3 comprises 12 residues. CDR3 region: CASIGRSYEQYF. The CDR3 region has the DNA TGTGCCAGCATCGGCAGATCCTACGAGCAGTACTTC.

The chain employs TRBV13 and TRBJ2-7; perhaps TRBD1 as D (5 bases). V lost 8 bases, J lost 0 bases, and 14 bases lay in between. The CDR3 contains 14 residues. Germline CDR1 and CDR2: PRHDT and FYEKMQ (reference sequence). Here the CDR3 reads CASSPTTASYEQYF. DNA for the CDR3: TGTGCCAGCTCCCCAACGACAGCCTCCTACGAGCAGTACTTC.

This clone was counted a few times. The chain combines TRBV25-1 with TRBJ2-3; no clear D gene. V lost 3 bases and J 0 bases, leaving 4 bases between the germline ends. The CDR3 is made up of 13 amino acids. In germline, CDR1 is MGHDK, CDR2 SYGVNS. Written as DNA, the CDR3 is TGTGCCAGCAGTGACTCGAGCACAGATACGCAGTATTTT. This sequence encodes CASSDSSTDTQYF.